Following are 12 T cell receptor beta chains from one sample sequenced in a study of blood T cell repertoires in COVID-19. The repertoire was sequenced with immunoSEQ multiplex PCR; TCRdb's copy has only in-frame clones and lacks some. This table holds a few hundred thousand clones, around 90% found once. The sample consisted of peripheral blood. These receptors were collected from a woman between 35 and 50 years old who had recovered from COVID-19.

The chain has TRBV6-5 and TRBJ2-3; D unclear. This CDR3 spans 15 amino acids. Germline V lookup: CDR1 MNHEY, CDR2 SVGAGI. V shed 2 bases and J shed 2 bases, with 11 bases lying between them. This chain's CDR3 is CASSYEVLTTDTQYF. Here the CDR3 DNA reads TGTGCCAGCAGTTACGAGGTTCTCACCACAGATACGCAGTATTTT.

This clone occurred once. The gene calls are TRBV2 and TRBJ2-1; 7 bases align to TRBD2. Per the germline V gene, CDR1 is SNHLY and CDR2 is FYNNEI. The V gene end was trimmed by 7 bases and the J gene end by 5 bases; junction bases not matched to a gene: 5. The CDR3 sequence is 13 residues long. CDR3 in amino acids: CASTSLADNEQFF. The CDR3 bases are TGTGCCAGCACCTCCCTAGCGGACAATGAGCAGTTCTTC.

The chain employs TRBV29-1 and TRBJ1-1; 9 nucleotides agree with TRBD1. V lost 1 base, J lost 3 bases, and 6 bases stayed unmatched. The CDR3 length is 15 residues. The germline gives CDR1 SQVTM, CDR2 ANQGSEA. CDR3 DNA sequence: TGCAGCGTTGAAGTTTCAAGGACAGGGGACACTGAAGCTTTCTTT. It is translated as CSVEVSRTGDTEAFF.

The CDR3 sequence is CASSLVGGGVYNEQFF. In DNA form, the CDR3 reads TGCGCCAGCAGCTTGGTTGGCGGGGGGGTATACAATGAGCAGTTCTTC. The rearrangement links TRBV5-1 to TRBJ2-1, with 9 bases fitting TRBD2. Germline CDR1 reads SGHRS; CDR2 reads YFSETQ. J was trimmed by 4 bases and V by 0 bases; bases with no gene match: 5. The CDR3 contains 16 residues.

This rearrangement joins TRBV27 to TRBJ2-1, with 7 nucleotides matching TRBD2. Germline V CDR1 and CDR2: MNHEY, SMNVEV (reference sequence). The CDR3 is 13 amino acids. With V trimmed by 5 bases and J by 9 bases, 7 bases remained unmatched. The CDR3: CASSRREEAEQFF. For the CDR3, the DNA is TGTGCCAGCAGTCGACGGGAGGAAGCTGAGCAGTTCTTC.

A note on this clone: One junction end does not reproduce the germline sequence, and a read error may be involved. The rearrangement links TRBV12-3 or TRBV12-4 to TRBJ1-5; no clear D. The CDR3 runs to 13 residues. DNA of the CDR3: TGTGCCAGCAGTTTGGAGGGAAATCGGCCCCAGCATTTT. Its translation: CASSLEGNRPQHF.

The chain carries TRBV28 and TRBJ2-1; D might be TRBD2 (6 bases). V was shortened by 3 bases and J by 9 bases, with 12 bases between the two germline ends. CDR1 MDHEN and CDR2 SYDVKM come from the germline V gene. The CDR3 contains 13 residues. In DNA form, the CDR3 reads TGTGCCAGCAGTTTCAGCGGGCGGGGTGAGCAGTTCTTC. Amino acid sequence: CASSFSGRGEQFF.

This rearrangement joins TRBV6-5 to TRBJ2-3; 8 nucleotides match TRBD1. Trimming took 6 bases from V and 0 from J; bases not matched to a gene: 5. CDR3 size: 15 residues. Germline V gene data show CDR1 as MNHEY and CDR2 as SVGAGI. The CDR3 loop is CASSRGHPSTDTQYF. CDR3 sequence (DNA): TGTGCCAGCAGCAGGGGGCATCCTAGCACAGATACGCAGTATTTT.

This chain joins TRBV5-1 and TRBJ1-5; 10 bases line up with TRBD1. The CDR3 consists of 15 residues. After removal of 4 bases from V and 4 bases from J, the junction contained 5 bases not matched to a gene. CDR1 is SGHRS and CDR2 is YFSETQ in the germline V gene. The chain's CDR3 is CASSQGTGANQPQHF. CDR3 bases: TGCGCCAGCAGCCAAGGGACAGGGGCTAATCAGCCCCAGCATTTT.

The rearrangement links TRBV11-3 to TRBJ2-7, with a weak D call TRBD2 (8 bases). Germline V gives CDR1 SGHNT, CDR2 YENEEA. The CDR3 has 15 residues. The ends were cut back, 5 bases at V and 0 bases at J, with 14 bases in the middle. CDR3 DNA sequence: TGTGCCAGCAGCCTTAGCGGGGACAGCTCCTACGAGCAGTACTTC. Translating gives CASSLSGDSSYEQYF.

The chain joins TRBV25-1 to TRBJ1-3, with D tentatively TRBD1 (5 bases). The length of the CDR3 is 15 residues. Germline V gives CDR1 MGHDK, CDR2 SYGVNS. V was trimmed by 3 bases and J by 3 bases, leaving 12 bases between them. The chain's CDR3 is CASSDVQGYGNTIYF. Written as DNA, the CDR3 is TGTGCCAGCAGTGACGTGCAGGGTTATGGAAACACCATATATTTT.

Many counts were recorded for this clone. The chain is built from TRBV28 and TRBJ2-3; D gene uncertain. Trimming shortened V by 4 bases and J by 7 bases, and 6 bases separated the two germline ends. Germline V gene sequence: CDR1 MDHEN, CDR2 SYDVKM. There are 11 residues in the CDR3. In DNA form, the CDR3 reads TGTGCCAGCAGTTCAAGCCATACGCAGTATTTT. Encoded protein: CASSSSHTQYF.